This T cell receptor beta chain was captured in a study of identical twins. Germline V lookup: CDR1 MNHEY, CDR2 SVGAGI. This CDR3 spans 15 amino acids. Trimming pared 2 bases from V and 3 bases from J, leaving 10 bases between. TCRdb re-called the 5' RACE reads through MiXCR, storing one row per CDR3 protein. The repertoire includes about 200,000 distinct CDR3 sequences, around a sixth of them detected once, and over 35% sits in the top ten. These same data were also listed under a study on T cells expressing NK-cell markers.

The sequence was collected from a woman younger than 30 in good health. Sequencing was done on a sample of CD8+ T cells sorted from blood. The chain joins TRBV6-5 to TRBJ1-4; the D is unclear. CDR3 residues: CASSYGFDANEKLFF. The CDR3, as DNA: TGTGCCAGCAGTTACGGGTTCGACGCTAATGAAAAACTGTTTTTT.